This TCR beta chain stems from a study of immune heterogeneity within non-small cell lung tumors. Regarding the study as a whole: Within a patient, dominant CDR3 beta clonotypes were shared across sites, though different locations had unique frequent clones. Local T-cell clonality correlated moderately but significantly with local tumor mutational burden (R around 0.33).

Multiplex PCR relied on 32 V and 13 J primers to amplify TCR beta CDR3. TCRdb reprocessed the multiplex PCR reads with MiXCR, giving one entry per CDR3 protein. Of over 25,000 distinct CDR3 sequences in the sample, 28% were seen once. This clonotype has at least ten counts. Its antigen is still unknown. With around 600 ng used per sample, the template was genomic DNA from bulk tumor. Several biopsies were spaced far apart within each primary tumor and obtained as surgery took place. Enrolled individuals presented with untreated, newly diagnosed non-small cell lung cancer and received curative surgery. Those donating were patients (newly diagnosed with non-small cell lung cancer) who were having surgery with curative intent. The sample taken for sequencing was lung tumor tissue. The clonotype comes from a man aged 35 to 55 with non-small cell lung cancer.

CDR3 protein: CASSPFVQGGYGYTF. CDR3 in DNA: TGTGCCAGCAGCCCCTTCGTTCAGGGGGGCTATGGCTACACCTTC. This sequence joins TRBV3-1 and TRBJ1-2, with TRBD1 matching 7 bases. Trimming cost V 4 bases and J 4 bases; bases outside gene matches: 9. The germline V gene has CDR1 LGHDT and CDR2 YNNKEL (reference sequence). This CDR3 spans 15 amino acids.